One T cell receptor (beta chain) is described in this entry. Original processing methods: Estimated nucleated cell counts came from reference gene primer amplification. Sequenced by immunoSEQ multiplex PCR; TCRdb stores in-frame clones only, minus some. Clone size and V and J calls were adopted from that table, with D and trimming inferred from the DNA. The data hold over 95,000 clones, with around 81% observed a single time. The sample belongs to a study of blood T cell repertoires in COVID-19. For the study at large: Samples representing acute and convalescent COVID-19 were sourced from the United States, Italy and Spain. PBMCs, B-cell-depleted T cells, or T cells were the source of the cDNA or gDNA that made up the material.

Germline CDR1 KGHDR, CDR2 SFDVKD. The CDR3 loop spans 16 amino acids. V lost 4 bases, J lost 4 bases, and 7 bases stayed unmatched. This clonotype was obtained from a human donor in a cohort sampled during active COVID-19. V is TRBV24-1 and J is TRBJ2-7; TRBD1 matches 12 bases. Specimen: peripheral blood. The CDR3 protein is CATSDRDRGHSYEQYF. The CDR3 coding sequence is TGTGCCACCAGTGACCGGGACAGGGGGCATAGTTACGAGCAGTACTTC.